One T cell receptor (beta chain) is described in this entry. The sample is drawn from a study of Graves' ophthalmopathy and Graves' hyperthyroidism. Germline V gives CDR1 MNHEY, CDR2 SMNVEV (reference sequence). V shed 0 bases and J 5 bases; nucleotides not matched to a gene: 6. The CDR3 sequence is 16 residues long. Beta-chain TCR CDR3 regions were amplified from RNA transcripts. In the first round, RT-PCR was carried out with HTBI primers, and a multiplex PCR formed the second round. TCRdb used MiXCR to reprocess the multiplex PCR reads, holding one entry per CDR3 protein. The data hold about 420,000 distinct CDR3 sequences, with roughly 20% observed a single time.

The sequence derives from a woman aged 18-30 years with stable Graves' hyperthyroidism. The sequenced material came from peripheral blood. This rearrangement joins TRBV27 to TRBJ2-2, with 7 bases aligning to TRBD2. The CDR3 here is CASSLSGGGLTGELFF. The CDR3 DNA sequence: TGTGCCAGCAGTTTATCTGGCGGGGGATTGACCGGGGAGCTGTTTTTT.